The T cell receptor beta chain described here comes from a study of radiation and T cells in renal cell carcinoma. Study results and limitations: In blood, top tumor clones expanded by 2 weeks, shrinking by 4.

The time point is: blood 4 weeks post-SBRT, at nephrectomy. Sample treatment: 15 Gy SBRT to primary tumor, nephrectomy 4 weeks later. Nephrectomy followed 15 Gy stereotactic body radiation by 4 weeks. This renal cell carcinoma was of the clear cell type. Assay used: immunoSEQ multiplex PCR; TCRdb lists only in-frame clones, some missing. Among 150,000 to 200,000 clones listed, about 88% were seen once. With regard to this clone: Its target is not known.

Trimming removed 0 bases from V and 4 bases from J, with 7 bases in between. The germline V gene encodes CDR1 MGHRA and CDR2 YSYEKL. This CDR3 spans 15 amino acids. Sequencing was performed on blood, taken from a patient whose treatment included radiotherapy and nephrectomy. The chain joins TRBV4-1 to TRBJ1-6; D unclear. The source is a woman aged 50 to 60 with renal cell carcinoma. CDR3 amino acids: CASSQEQTYNSPLHF. In DNA form, the CDR3 reads TGCGCCAGCAGCCAAGAGCAGACTTATAATTCACCCCTCCACTTT.